Below, 20 T cell receptor beta chains from the same sample are listed, as sequenced in a study of control samples from healthy donors and cancer patients. The assay was immunoSEQ multiplex PCR, and TCRdb's table has in-frame clones only and misses some. The table lists some 200,000 clones, 90% to 95% of them singletons. Sequencing input: blood. These receptors were obtained from a woman aged 30 to 39 in good health.

The chain combines TRBV19 with TRBJ1-6; 11 bases agree with TRBD1. CDR3 length equals 17 residues. Trimming removed 6 bases from V and 6 bases from J; junction bases left unmatched: 10. From germline, CDR1 is LNHDA and CDR2 SQIVND (reference sequence). The CDR3 DNA sequence: TGTGCCAGTAGAACCTCGGGACAGGGGGTCGGTAATTCACCCCTCCACTTT. Encoded protein: CASRTSGQGVGNSPLHF.

This clone was detected once. The chain has TRBV3-1 (or the pseudogene TRBV3-2) and TRBJ2-1; 8 bases agree with TRBD2. This CDR3 region has 17 residues. Losses at the gene ends were 0 bases for V and 1 base for J; bases not matched to a gene: 5. CDR1 is LGHDT and CDR2 is YNNKEL in the germline V gene (reference sequence). The CDR3 bases are TGTGCCAGCAGCCAAGAAGGGCTAGCGGGTTCCTACAATGAGCAGTTCTTC. This gives the protein CASSQEGLAGSYNEQFF.

The table lists this clone with a few counts. The rearrangement links TRBV15 to TRBJ2-5; possible D gene TRBD2, 6 bases. This CDR3 has 15 residues. Trimming cost V 0 bases and J 6 bases, with 14 bases left between them. Germline CDR1 LNHNV, CDR2 YYDKDF (reference sequence). The chain's CDR3 is CATSRDLEGHQTQYF. Written as DNA, the CDR3 is TGTGCCACCAGCAGAGATCTGGAGGGGCATCAGACCCAGTACTTC.

The V gene is TRBV4-1, the J gene TRBJ2-1; 7 nucleotides align to TRBD2. Germline V lookup: CDR1 MGHRA, CDR2 YSYEKL. The CDR3 is 17 residues long. V was clipped by 2 bases and J by 3 bases; unmatched bases: 10. The CDR3 bases are TGCGCCAGCAGCCAAACCCTAGTAGCGGGCCACTACAATGAGCAGTTCTTC. The encoded protein is CASSQTLVAGHYNEQFF.

The CDR3 spells CASSQTLAGGDNEQFF. The CDR3, as DNA: TGTGCCAGCAGCCAAACCCTAGCGGGGGGGGACAATGAGCAGTTCTTC. The chain employs TRBV4-2 and TRBJ2-1; TRBD2 matches at 12 bases. The J segment lost 5 bases and the V segment lost 2 bases, leaving 4 bases of the junction unmatched. The CDR3 runs 16 residues. CDR1 and CDR2 (germline): LGHNA, YNFKEQ.

V is TRBV21-1 and J is TRBJ1-4; the table's TRBD1 call for D was not verified on the DNA. TRBV21-1 is termed a pseudogene. The CDR3 has 15 amino acids. For the CDR3, the DNA is TGTGCCAGCAGCAAAGGTTTCAGGGTATTTGAAAAACTGTTTTTT. Translation gives CASSKGFRVFEKLFF.

As concerns this clone: Other nucleotide sequences in the sample specify the same CDR3. The chain is built from TRBV6-1 and TRBJ1-5; D gene uncertain. This CDR3 comprises 15 residues. V lost 0 bases to trimming and J lost 0 bases, with 6 bases between them. Germline assignment: CDR1 MNHNS and CDR2 SASEGT. As DNA, the CDR3 is TGTGCCAGCAGTGAAGCGGGGTATAGCAATCAGCCCCAGCATTTT. Its protein product is CASSEAGYSNQPQHF.

The chain combines TRBV18 with TRBJ2-1; TRBD2 matches 14 bases. With V trimmed by 2 bases and J by 6 bases, 3 bases remained unmatched. CDR1 is KGHSH and CDR2 is LQKENI in the germline V gene. This CDR3 is built from 16 residues. CDR3 DNA sequence: TGTGCCAGCTCACCAGGACTAGCGGGAGGTCCCAATGAGCAGTTCTTC. Its translation is CASSPGLAGGPNEQFF.

V and J are TRBV11-3 and TRBJ2-3; no definite D call. CDR1 and CDR2 from the germline V gene are SGHNT and YENEEA. The CDR3 length is 13 residues. Trimming removed 4 bases at V and 1 base at J, with 6 bases between. Here the CDR3 reads CASSSDGTDTQYF. The CDR3 nucleotides are TGTGCCAGCAGCTCCGACGGCACAGATACGCAGTATTTT.

The chain uses TRBV5-1 and TRBJ1-1; D is uncertain. Between the trimmed V and J ends, which lost 5 bases and 1 base, there was a span of 9 bases. Germline CDR1 SGHRS, CDR2 YFSETQ. The CDR3 extends over 13 amino acids. The CDR3 loop reads CASRPRQNTEAFF. The CDR3 DNA reads TGCGCCAGCAGGCCAAGACAGAACACTGAAGCTTTCTTT.

J is TRBJ1-5 and V is TRBV6-6; D call uncertain. This CDR3 has 12 residues. Germline lookup yields CDR1 MNHNY and CDR2 SVGAGI (reference sequence). Trimming removed 2 bases from V and 4 bases from J, with 3 bases in between. CDR3 sequence reads: CASSYMNQPQHF. Written as DNA, the CDR3 is TGTGCCAGCAGTTACATGAATCAGCCCCAGCATTTT.

CDR3: CASSSPRDIYNYGYTF. The CDR3 DNA follows: TGTGCCAGCAGCTCCCCCCGGGACATATATAACTATGGCTACACCTTC. The chain uses TRBV11-2 and TRBJ1-2, with a weak D call TRBD1 (6 bases). CDR3 size: 16 residues. V was clipped by 4 bases and J by 1 base, with 16 bases between them. The germline CDR1 and CDR2 sequences are SGHAT and FQNNGV.

On this clone itself: This may come from a read error, since a much larger clone is one base off. The chain joins TRBV7-6 to TRBJ1-6; no clear D gene. The CDR3 loop spans 14 amino acids. The V gene's germline CDR1 is SGHVS and CDR2 FNYEAQ. V was pared by 0 bases and J by 4 bases, with 4 bases between. CDR3 region: CASSLAQYNSPLHF. The CDR3, as DNA: TGTGCCAGCAGCTTAGCACAGTATAATTCACCCCTCCACTTT.

The chain is built from TRBV3-1 (or the pseudogene TRBV3-2) and TRBJ2-3; 10 bases fit TRBD2. From germline, CDR1 is LGHDT and CDR2 YNNKEL (reference sequence). J lost 2 bases, V lost 2 bases, and 4 bases had no gene match. The CDR3 sequence is 16 residues long. The CDR3 spells CASSQLAGADTDTQYF. Written as DNA, the CDR3 is TGTGCCAGCAGCCAACTAGCGGGGGCCGACACAGATACGCAGTATTTT.

This clone was counted once. The chain carries TRBV7-9 and TRBJ2-1; TRBD1 matches 9 bases. This CDR3 contains 16 residues. J was trimmed by 5 bases and V by 6 bases; bases with no gene match: 11. Germline CDR1 and CDR2: SEHNR and FQNEAQ (reference sequence). The CDR3, as DNA: TGTGCCAGCAGACCTTCCGGGACAGGGCTTAACAATGAGCAGTTCTTC. Translation: CASRPSGTGLNNEQFF.

The chain employs TRBV4-2 and TRBJ1-5; D not resolved. The CDR3 covers 14 residues. Germline loops: CDR1 LGHNA, CDR2 YNFKEQ. Trimming removed 0 bases from V and 4 bases from J, with 7 bases in between. The CDR3 here is CASSQERQNQPQHF. The DNA for the CDR3 is TGTGCCAGCAGCCAAGAGAGGCAGAATCAGCCCCAGCATTTT.

This chain connects TRBV4-1 to TRBJ2-7, with 12 bases matching TRBD2. Germline CDR1 is MGHRA and CDR2 is YSYEKL. The CDR3 consists of 16 residues. The ends lost 1 base at V and 7 bases at J; junction bases unmatched: 8. CDR3 coding DNA: TGCGCCAGCAGCCAAGTCGGGACTAGCGGGTCAGAAGAGCAGTACTTC. Its translation is CASSQVGTSGSEEQYF.

This chain links TRBV2 with TRBJ2-5, with TRBD2 identical over 10 bases. Germline loops: CDR1 SNHLY, CDR2 FYNNEI. The V and J ends lost 6 bases and 0 bases, in that order; junction bases with no gene match: 4. This CDR3 region has 15 residues. Written as DNA, the CDR3 is TGTGCCAGCAGCGCCGGGACTAGCGACCAAGAGACCCAGTACTTC. Protein: CASSAGTSDQETQYF.

V usage is TRBV19 and J usage is TRBJ1-2; 7 positions match TRBD1. With V trimmed by 7 bases and J by 4 bases, 6 bases remained unmatched. Germline lookup yields CDR1 LNHDA and CDR2 SQIVND (reference sequence). This CDR3 spans 13 amino acids. The CDR3 is CASNNDRVYGYTF. CDR3 bases: TGTGCCAGTAACAATGACAGGGTCTATGGCTACACCTTC.

A single count supports this clone. The chain links TRBV2 to TRBJ1-2; perhaps TRBD1 as D (5 bases). Germline V lookup: CDR1 SNHLY, CDR2 FYNNEI. CDR3 size: 13 residues. V was cut by 4 bases and J by 2 bases, with 8 bases left in between. Written as DNA, the CDR3 is TGTGCCAGCAGTGGGACACCAAACTATGGCTACACCTTC. Protein product: CASSGTPNYGYTF.